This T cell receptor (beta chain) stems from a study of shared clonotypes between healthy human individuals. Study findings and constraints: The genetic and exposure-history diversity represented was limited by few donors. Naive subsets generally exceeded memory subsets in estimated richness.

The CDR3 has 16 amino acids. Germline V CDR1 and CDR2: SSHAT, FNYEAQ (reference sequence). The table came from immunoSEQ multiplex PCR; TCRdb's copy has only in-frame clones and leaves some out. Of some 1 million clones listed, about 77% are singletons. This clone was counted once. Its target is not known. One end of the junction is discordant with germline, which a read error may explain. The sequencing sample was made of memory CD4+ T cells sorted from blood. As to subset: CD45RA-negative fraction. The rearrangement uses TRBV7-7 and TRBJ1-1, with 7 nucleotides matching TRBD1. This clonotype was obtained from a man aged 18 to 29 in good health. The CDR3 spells CASSAPGQGVNTEAFF. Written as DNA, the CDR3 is TGTGCTAGCAGCGCCCCCGGGCAGGGGGTGAACACTGAAGCTTTCTTT.